These 32 T cell receptor beta chains were sequenced from one sample in a study of control samples from healthy donors and cancer patients. Profiling relied on immunoSEQ multiplex PCR, and the TCRdb table lists in-frame clones only, not all of them. The table records about 110,000 clones, about nine tenths of them present only once. Material for sequencing was blood. The source is a human donor in good health. The donor label of this sample is uncertain.

The chain uses TRBV24-1 and TRBJ2-2; D is uncertain. Deletions cut 10 bases from V and 0 bases from J, with 8 bases between. The CDR3 has 13 residues. Germline loops: CDR1 KGHDR, CDR2 SFDVKD. CDR3 in amino acids: CATLESNTGELFF. For the CDR3, the DNA is TGTGCCACTCTTGAGTCGAACACCGGGGAGCTGTTTTTT.

The chain carries TRBV9 and TRBJ2-3, with TRBD2 matching 8 bases. V lost 5 bases and J lost 0; bases outside the gene matches: 8. CDR1 SGDLS and CDR2 YYNGEE come from the germline V gene. This CDR3 comprises 16 residues. The CDR3 reads CASRRGAGDSTDTQYF. The CDR3 DNA is TGTGCCAGCAGGAGGGGAGCGGGGGATAGCACAGATACGCAGTATTTT.

The chain joins TRBV19 to TRBJ1-2, with TRBD1 matching over 7 bases. The V segment lost 5 bases and the J segment 8 bases; nucleotides outside the gene matches: 8. The CDR3 totals 13 residues. CDR1 and CDR2 (germline): LNHDA, SQIVND (reference sequence). The CDR3 spells CASSVTGVKGYTF. CDR3 sequence (DNA): TGTGCCAGTAGTGTAACAGGGGTAAAAGGCTACACCTTC.

This clone showed up just once. This specimen includes other DNA sequences encoding the same CDR3. The chain is built from TRBV5-1 and TRBJ2-3, with 9 nucleotides matching TRBD1. The CDR3 has 14 residues. J was trimmed by 3 bases and V by 3 bases; bases with no gene match: 2. Per the germline V gene, CDR1 is SGHRS and CDR2 is YFSETQ. This chain's CDR3 is CASSSGQGTDTQYF. CDR3 nucleotides: TGCGCCAGCAGCTCAGGACAGGGGACAGATACGCAGTATTTT.

V is TRBV29-1 and J is TRBJ1-1; possible D gene TRBD1, 5 bases. Germline V gives CDR1 SQVTM, CDR2 ANQGSEA. The CDR3 has 17 amino acids. The CDR3 sequence is CSIHTRGAGTMNTEAFF. CDR3 in DNA: TGCAGTATCCATACGAGAGGGGCAGGGACTATGAACACTGAAGCTTTCTTT.

The chain couples TRBV25-1 to TRBJ1-1; D possibly corresponds to TRBD1 (5 bases). In germline, CDR1 is MGHDK, CDR2 SYGVNS. The CDR3 is 12 residues long. Trimming stripped 2 bases from V and 4 bases from J, with 5 bases between. Here the CDR3 DNA reads TGTGCCAGCAGTGAAGGGGGCACTGAAGCTTTCTTT. Translating gives CASSEGGTEAFF.

This sequence joins TRBV11-2 and TRBJ1-2, with a possible D match to TRBD1 (6 bases). V dropped 0 bases and J dropped 8 bases, with 16 bases sitting between them. CDR3 length: 15 amino acids. CDR1 and CDR2 from the germline V gene are SGHAT and FQNNGV. As DNA, the CDR3 is TGTGCCAGCAGCTTAGAGAGGGGGGCCCAGGGGGGCTACACCTTC. As protein: CASSLERGAQGGYTF.

This clone showed up just a few times. The chain has TRBV2 and TRBJ2-7, with D unclear. Deletions cut 3 bases from V and 2 bases from J, with 11 bases between. The germline V gene encodes CDR1 SNHLY and CDR2 FYNNEI. The length of the CDR3 is 14 residues. CDR3 nucleotides: TGTGCCAGCAGTGATGTTAGGGAAACCTACGAGCAGTACTTC. This gives the protein CASSDVRETYEQYF.

The chain combines TRBV2 with TRBJ1-2; unclear D gene. V shed 4 bases and J shed 3 bases, with 9 bases lying between them. Germline CDR1 is SNHLY and CDR2 is FYNNEI. This CDR3 comprises 13 residues. The CDR3 region has the DNA TGTGCCAGCAGTGTTCCCCCTCACTATGGCTACACCTTC. Amino acid sequence: CASSVPPHYGYTF.

The chain recombines TRBV5-5 with TRBJ2-7; D could derive from TRBD1 or TRBD2 (6 bases each). This CDR3 has 17 amino acids. Germline V gene sequence: CDR1 SGHKS, CDR2 YYEKEE (reference sequence). The V end lost 4 bases, the J end lost 0 bases, and 20 bases lay between the germline ends. DNA for the CDR3: TGTGCCAGCAGCCCGAGGGGGAGGCCCGATAGCTCCTACGAGCAGTACGTC. Residues: CASSPRGRPDSSYEQYV.

This clone has just a few counts. The V call is TRBV7-9, the J call TRBJ1-6; D ambiguous. The CDR3 loop spans 15 amino acids. CDR1 SEHNR and CDR2 FQNEAQ come from the germline V gene (reference sequence). V lost 5 bases and J lost 12, with 20 bases in between. CDR3 coding DNA: TGTGCCAGCAGCCCACTCGGACCGACGGAATTACCCCTCCACTTT. This codes for CASSPLGPTELPLHF.

The chain couples TRBV6-2 or TRBV6-3 to TRBJ1-2; D unresolved. V was clipped by 6 bases and J by 6 bases, with 14 bases between them. This CDR3 is built from 13 residues. Germline V CDR1 and CDR2: MNHEY, SVGEGT. As DNA, the CDR3 is TGTGCCAGCAGCCCCCCGGAGGGTAATGGCTACACCTTC. It encodes CASSPPEGNGYTF.

The chain carries TRBV24-1 and TRBJ1-5; D is uncertain. Trimming cost V 4 bases and J 3 bases, with 24 bases left between them. Looked up from germline, CDR1 is KGHDR and CDR2 is SFDVKD. The CDR3 covers 19 residues. CDR3 residues: CATSDARGSKTSLNQPQHF. The CDR3 nucleotides read TGTGCCACCAGTGACGCGAGAGGCAGTAAAACTAGCCTCAATCAGCCCCAGCATTTT.

This rearrangement joins TRBV4-1 to TRBJ2-1; TRBD1 is a possible D gene (5 bases). From germline, CDR1 is MGHRA and CDR2 YSYEKL. The V end was cut by 1 base, the J end by 0 bases, with 7 bases between. This CDR3 spans 15 amino acids. In DNA, the CDR3 is TGCGCCAGCAGCCAAGTGGGGCGCTCCTACAATGAGCAGTTCTTC. This encodes CASSQVGRSYNEQFF.

This clone was detected ten times or more. The chain links TRBV6-6 to TRBJ1-6, with 7 bases lining up with TRBD1. Germline CDR1 MNHNY, CDR2 SVGAGI (reference sequence). The CDR3 has 15 amino acids. J was trimmed by 7 bases and V by 5 bases; bases with no gene match: 8. CDR3 sequence: CASSPRDRLNSPLHF. CDR3 nucleotides: TGTGCCAGCAGTCCCAGGGACAGACTCAATTCACCCCTCCACTTT.

The V and J genes are TRBV14 and TRBJ1-1, with a weak D call TRBD1 (6 bases). The germline V gene encodes CDR1 SGHDN and CDR2 FVKESK. The CDR3 totals 16 residues. Deletions cut 0 bases from V and 3 bases from J, with 14 bases between. The CDR3 loop reads CASSQDLQGLDTEAFF. CDR3 DNA sequence: TGTGCCAGCAGCCAAGACCTACAGGGTTTGGACACTGAAGCTTTCTTT.

The chain is built from TRBV11-2 and TRBJ1-6, with a possible D match to TRBD1 (6 bases). The germline CDR1 and CDR2 sequences are SGHAT and FQNNGV. The germline V and J ends were trimmed by 5 bases and 3 bases, with 20 bases remaining between them. The CDR3 has 18 amino acids. The CDR3 coding sequence is TGTGCCAGCAGCCCCACTGGGACCACGGGACACTATAATTCACCCCTCCACTTT. Protein: CASSPTGTTGHYNSPLHF.

V usage is TRBV20-1 and J usage is TRBJ2-3, with D hard to call. The CDR3 covers 14 residues. V lost 3 bases, J lost 6 bases, and 16 bases lay in between. Germline V gene sequence: CDR1 DFQATT, CDR2 SNEGSKA (reference sequence). The CDR3 spells CSASDGTLGDTQYF. For the CDR3, the DNA is TGCAGTGCTAGTGATGGAACTCTTGGGGATACGCAGTATTTT.

The chain combines TRBV19 with TRBJ2-4; TRBD2 aligns across 9 bases. V gave up 2 bases and J gave up 5 bases; unmatched junction bases: 7. The CDR3 totals 16 residues. Germline V CDR1 and CDR2: LNHDA, SQIVND (reference sequence). CDR3 protein: CASSIWSGGRENIQYF. As DNA, the CDR3 is TGTGCCAGTAGTATATGGAGCGGGGGGAGGGAAAACATTCAGTACTTC.

This rearrangement joins TRBV7-9 to TRBJ2-1; D possibly corresponds to TRBD2 (6 bases). The CDR3 is 15 residues long. V lost 5 bases, J lost 0 bases, and 11 bases lay in between. CDR1 is SEHNR, CDR2 FQNEAQ, per germline (reference sequence). The DNA for the CDR3 is TGTGCCAGCAGCCGGACGGGGGACTCCTACAATGAGCAGTTCTTC. Translation: CASSRTGDSYNEQFF.

This chain uses TRBV30 with TRBJ2-2, with D perhaps TRBD2 (5 bases). Germline CDR1 GTSNPN, CDR2 SVGIG (reference sequence). V was cut by 5 bases and J by 7 bases, with 14 bases left in between. The CDR3 is 13 residues long. CDR3 sequence reads: CAWGRVRVGELFF. CDR3 in DNA: TGTGCCTGGGGGCGGGTGAGGGTCGGGGAGCTGTTTTTT. Combining the CDR3 with reference TRBV30 and TRBJ2-2 gives the whole variable domain SQTIHQWPATLVQPVGSPLSLECTVEGTSNPNLYWYRQAAGRGLQLLFYSVGIGQISSEVPQNLSASRPQDRQFILSSKKLLLSDSGFYLCAWGRVRVGELFFGEGSRLTVL.

This rearrangement joins TRBV3-1 (or the pseudogene TRBV3-2) to TRBJ2-2, with no clear D. The germline CDR1 and CDR2 sequences are LGHDT and YNNKEL (reference sequence). The CDR3 contains 14 residues. V was trimmed by 5 bases and J by 4 bases, leaving 11 bases between them. The CDR3 spells CASSSLRATGELFF. The CDR3 nucleotides read TGTGCCAGCAGCTCTCTCCGGGCCACCGGGGAGCTGTTTTTT.

The V gene is TRBV21-1, the J gene TRBJ2-5; the D call in the table, TRBD1, was not verified against the DNA. TRBV21-1 is annotated as a pseudogene. This CDR3 has 16 residues. CDR3 sequence (DNA): TGTGCCAGCAGCCTTTACGGACAGACGTACCAAGAGACCCAGTACTTC. Protein sequence: CASSLYGQTYQETQYF.

The chain joins TRBV3-1 (or the pseudogene TRBV3-2) to TRBJ1-2; D is perhaps TRBD1 (5 bases). Trimming stripped 2 bases from V and 3 bases from J, with 10 bases between. Looked up from germline, CDR1 is LGHDT and CDR2 is YNNKEL (reference sequence). CDR3 length equals 14 residues. Here the CDR3 DNA reads TGTGCCAGCAGCCAACTGGGACGGCACTATGGCTACACCTTC. This codes for CASSQLGRHYGYTF.

CDR3 region: CASSIGRLLTQDQPQHF. The CDR3 nucleotides read TGTGCCAGTAGTATTGGACGGCTCCTAACTCAAGATCAGCCCCAGCATTTT. The chain links TRBV19 to TRBJ1-5; no reliable D call. This CDR3 contains 17 residues. Trimming pared 3 bases from V and 5 bases from J, leaving 20 bases between. Germline lookup yields CDR1 LNHDA and CDR2 SQIVND (reference sequence). Full variable domain (rest looked up from reference TRBV19 and TRBJ1-5): DGGITQSPKYLFRKEGQNVTLSCEQNLNHDAMYWYRQDPGQGLRLIYYSQIVNDFQKGDIAEGYSVSREKKESFPLTVTSAQKNPTAFYLCASSIGRLLTQDQPQHFGDGTRLSIL.

The CDR3 here is CASSFGQGEDGYTF. CDR3 in DNA: TGCGCCAGCAGCTTTGGACAGGGGGAGGATGGCTACACCTTC. V gene TRBV5-1 combines with J gene TRBJ1-2; 10 bases are a match to TRBD1. The CDR3 runs 14 residues. Germline CDR1 and CDR2: SGHRS and YFSETQ. With 2 bases clipped from V and 6 bases from J, the junction kept 4 bases outside the gene matches.

V and J are TRBV5-1 and TRBJ1-5; D is unclear. V was shortened by 5 bases and J by 5 bases, with 11 bases between the two germline ends. Germline V gene sequence: CDR1 SGHRS, CDR2 YFSETQ. The CDR3 is 13 residues long. The CDR3 protein is CASSYGRDQPQHF. The CDR3 DNA follows: TGCGCCAGCAGTTACGGACGCGATCAGCCCCAGCATTTT. The full variable domain, its missing parts supplied by reference TRBV5-1 and TRBJ1-5, is KAGVTQTPRYLIKTRGQQVTLSCSPISGHRSVSWYQQTPGQGLQFLFEYFSETQRNKGNFPGRFSGRQFSNSRSEMNVSTLELGDSALYLCASSYGRDQPQHFGDGTRLSIL.

The rearrangement joins TRBV14 to TRBJ2-1; 11 bases are a match to TRBD2. Germline V CDR1 and CDR2: SGHDN, FVKESK. This CDR3 has 18 amino acids. V gave up 4 bases and J gave up 2 bases; unmatched junction bases: 10. As DNA, the CDR3 is TGTGCCAGCAGCCGCGAATCGGGACTAGCGGACCCCTACAATGAGCAGTTCTTC. This sequence encodes CASSRESGLADPYNEQFF. Based on the CDR3 plus reference TRBV14 and TRBJ2-1, the full variable domain is EAGVTQFPSHSVIEKGQTVTLRCDPISGHDNLYWYRRVMGKEIKFLLHFVKESKQDESGMPNNRFLAERTGGTYSTLKVQPAELEDSGVYFCASSRESGLADPYNEQFFGPGTRLTVL.

The chain employs TRBV3-1 (or the pseudogene TRBV3-2) and TRBJ2-3; D is unclear. Between the trimmed V and J ends, which lost 5 bases and 3 bases, there was a span of 18 bases. Germline assignment: CDR1 LGHDT and CDR2 YNNKEL (reference sequence). The CDR3 consists of 16 residues. In nucleotides, the CDR3 is TGTGCCAGCAGCTCAGTCGTGTCTGACATAACAGATACGCAGTATTTT. Translation: CASSSVVSDITDTQYF.

This chain uses TRBV3-1 (or the pseudogene TRBV3-2) with TRBJ1-2, with D unresolved. The germline V and J ends were trimmed by 0 bases and 3 bases, with 11 bases remaining between them. In germline, CDR1 is LGHDT, CDR2 YNNKEL (reference sequence). The CDR3 covers 15 residues. The CDR3 sequence is CASSQDLNSDYGYTF. As DNA, the CDR3 is TGTGCCAGCAGCCAAGATCTGAATTCAGACTATGGCTACACCTTC.

This chain uses TRBV29-1 with TRBJ2-2; 15 nucleotides line up with TRBD2. Germline CDR1 reads SQVTM; CDR2 reads ANQGSEA. CDR3 size: 14 residues. The ends lost 7 bases at V and 7 bases at J; junction bases unmatched: 4. In DNA form, the CDR3 reads TGCAGCGCCGGGACTAGCGGGGGGAGCGGGGAGCTGTTTTTT. This translates into CSAGTSGGSGELFF.

The CDR3 here is CASSQEPDQVAKNIQYF. The CDR3 DNA reads TGTGCCAGCAGCCAAGAGCCGGACCAAGTAGCCAAAAACATTCAGTACTTC. This chain connects TRBV4-2 to TRBJ2-4; D is ambiguous. Germline V lookup: CDR1 LGHNA, CDR2 YNFKEQ. The V gene lost 0 bases and the J gene lost 0 bases, with 12 bases spanning the gap. There are 17 residues in the CDR3.